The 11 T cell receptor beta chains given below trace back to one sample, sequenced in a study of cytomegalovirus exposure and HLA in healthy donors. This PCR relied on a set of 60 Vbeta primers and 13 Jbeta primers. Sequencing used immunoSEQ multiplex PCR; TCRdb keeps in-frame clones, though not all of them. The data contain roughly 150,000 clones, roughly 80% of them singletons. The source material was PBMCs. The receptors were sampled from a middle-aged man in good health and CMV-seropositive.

The CDR3 is CATRDRGYTQYF. Written as DNA, the CDR3 is TGTGCCACCCGGGACAGGGGATATACGCAGTATTTT. The chain is built from TRBV27 and TRBJ2-3, with TRBD1 identical over 10 bases. CDR3 length: 12 residues. CDR1 MNHEY and CDR2 SMNVEV come from the germline V gene (reference sequence). V lost 10 bases and J lost 7; bases outside the gene matches: 5.

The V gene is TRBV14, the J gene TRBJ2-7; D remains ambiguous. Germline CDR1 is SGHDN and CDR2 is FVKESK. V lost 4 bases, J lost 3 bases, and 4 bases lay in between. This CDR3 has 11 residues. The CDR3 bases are TGTGCCAGCAGCCTATTCTACGAGCAGTACTTC. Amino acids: CASSLFYEQYF. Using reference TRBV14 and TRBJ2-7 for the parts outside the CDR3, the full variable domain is EAGVTQFPSHSVIEKGQTVTLRCDPISGHDNLYWYRRVMGKEIKFLLHFVKESKQDESGMPNNRFLAERTGGTYSTLKVQPAELEDSGVYFCASSLFYEQYFGPGTRLTVT.

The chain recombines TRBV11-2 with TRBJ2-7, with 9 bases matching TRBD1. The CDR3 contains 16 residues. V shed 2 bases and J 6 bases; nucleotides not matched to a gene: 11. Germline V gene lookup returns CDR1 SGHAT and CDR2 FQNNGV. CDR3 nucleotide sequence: TGTGCCAGCAGCTTAATCTCATCTGACAGGGGGGGCGAGCAGTACTTC. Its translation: CASSLISSDRGGEQYF.

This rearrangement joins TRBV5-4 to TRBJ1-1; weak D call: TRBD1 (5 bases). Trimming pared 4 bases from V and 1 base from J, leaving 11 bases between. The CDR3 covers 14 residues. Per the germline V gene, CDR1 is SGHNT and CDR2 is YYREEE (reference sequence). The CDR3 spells CASSRGTQNTEAFF. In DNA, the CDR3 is TGTGCCAGCAGCCGAGGGACTCAGAACACTGAAGCTTTCTTT.

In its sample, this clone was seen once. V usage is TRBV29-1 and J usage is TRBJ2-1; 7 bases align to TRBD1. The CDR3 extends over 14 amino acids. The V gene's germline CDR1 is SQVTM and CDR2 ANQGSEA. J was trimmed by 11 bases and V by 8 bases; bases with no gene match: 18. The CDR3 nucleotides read TGCAGCCCAATCTTAGGGGGCGCTGTAAGGAAGCAGTTCTTC. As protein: CSPILGGAVRKQFF.

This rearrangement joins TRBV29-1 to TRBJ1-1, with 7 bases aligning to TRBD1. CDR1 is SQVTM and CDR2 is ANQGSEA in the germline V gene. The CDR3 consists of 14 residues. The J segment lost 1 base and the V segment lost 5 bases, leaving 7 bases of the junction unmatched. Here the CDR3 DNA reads TGCAGCGTTATTACAGGGGCCACGAACACTGAAGCTTTCTTT. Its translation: CSVITGATNTEAFF.

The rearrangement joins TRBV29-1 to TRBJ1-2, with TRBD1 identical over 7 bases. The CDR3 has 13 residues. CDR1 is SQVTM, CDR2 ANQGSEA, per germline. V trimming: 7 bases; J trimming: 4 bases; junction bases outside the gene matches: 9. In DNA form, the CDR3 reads TGCAGCGCCCAAGGCAGGACAGGCTATGGCTACACCTTC. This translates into CSAQGRTGYGYTF.

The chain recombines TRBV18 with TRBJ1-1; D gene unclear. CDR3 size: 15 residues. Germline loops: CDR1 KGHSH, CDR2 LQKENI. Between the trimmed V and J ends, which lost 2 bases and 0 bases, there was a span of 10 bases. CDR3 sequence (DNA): TGTGCCAGCTCACCAGTTTCTCCGGTGAACACTGAAGCTTTCTTT. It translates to CASSPVSPVNTEAFF. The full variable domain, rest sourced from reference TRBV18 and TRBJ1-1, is NAGVMQNPRHLVRRRGQEARLRCSPMKGHSHVYWYRQLPEEGLKFMVYLQKENIIDESGMPKERFSAEFPKEGPSILRIQQVVRGDSAAYFCASSPVSPVNTEAFFGQGTRLTVV.

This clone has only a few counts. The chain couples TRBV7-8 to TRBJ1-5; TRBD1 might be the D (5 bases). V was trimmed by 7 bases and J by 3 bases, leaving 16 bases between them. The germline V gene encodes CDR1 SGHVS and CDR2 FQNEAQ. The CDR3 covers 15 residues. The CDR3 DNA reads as TGTGCCAGCACCTCATCGTCAGGGTACAATCAGCCCCAGCATTTT. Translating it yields CASTSSSGYNQPQHF.

The CDR3 protein is CASSLVGTGVTEAFF. CDR3 bases: TGCGCCAGCAGCTTGGTTGGGACAGGGGTTACTGAAGCTTTCTTT. The genes are TRBV5-1 and TRBJ1-1; TRBD1 matches at 10 bases. The J segment lost 5 bases and the V segment lost 0 bases, leaving 4 bases of the junction unmatched. Germline assignment: CDR1 SGHRS and CDR2 YFSETQ. The CDR3 runs to 15 residues.

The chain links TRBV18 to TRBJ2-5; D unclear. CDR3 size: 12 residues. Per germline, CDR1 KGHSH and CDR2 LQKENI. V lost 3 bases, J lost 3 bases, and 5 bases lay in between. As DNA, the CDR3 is TGTGCCAGCTCACCGTTAGAAGAGACCCAGTACTTC. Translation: CASSPLEETQYF.